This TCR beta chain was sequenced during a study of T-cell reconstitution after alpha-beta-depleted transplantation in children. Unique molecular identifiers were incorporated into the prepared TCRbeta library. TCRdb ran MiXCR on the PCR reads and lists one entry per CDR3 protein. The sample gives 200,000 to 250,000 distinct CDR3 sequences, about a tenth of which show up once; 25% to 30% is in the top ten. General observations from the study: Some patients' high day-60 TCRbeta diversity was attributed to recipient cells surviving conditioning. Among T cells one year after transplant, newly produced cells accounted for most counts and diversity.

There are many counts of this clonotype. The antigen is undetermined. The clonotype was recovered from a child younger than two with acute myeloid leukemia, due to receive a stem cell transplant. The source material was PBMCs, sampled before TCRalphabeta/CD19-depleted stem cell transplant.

The CDR3: CASSSSDYLSTDTQYF. In nucleotides, the CDR3 is TGCGCCAGCAGCTCTTCGGACTATCTTAGCACAGATACGCAGTATTTT. The V gene is TRBV5-1, the J gene TRBJ2-3; a weak D match, TRBD2 (6 bases). The V gene lost 3 bases and the J gene lost 0 bases, with 14 bases spanning the gap. The CDR3 runs to 16 residues. Looked up from germline, CDR1 is SGHRS and CDR2 is YFSETQ.